The T cell receptor (beta chain) described here comes from a study of cytomegalovirus exposure and HLA in healthy donors. In the study overall: Out of about 179 million T cells, an earlier analysis found 117 million unique TCR beta sequences in total. Some 91 million unique TCRs from HLA-typed donors were held in an early release of data. General study results and limits: TCR beta sequences reportedly predicted most subjects' HLA-A and HLA-B alleles accurately. In an earlier analysis, productive rearrangement rates for most beta V segments clustered near 87% or 30%.

PCR employed 60 Vbeta and 13 Jbeta primers. Some clones are missing from TCRdb's copy, which holds only in-frame ones; the method was immunoSEQ multiplex PCR. The top ten clones hold more than 1.5% of a sample with about 140,000 clones, about 80% of them seen once. Notes on this clone: Its antigen is still unknown.

The CDR3 runs to 16 residues. Germline V gene sequence: CDR1 SGHKS, CDR2 YYEKEE (reference sequence). The V segment lost 1 base and the J segment 3 bases; nucleotides outside the gene matches: 6. The chain employs TRBV5-5 and TRBJ2-7; 11 bases align to TRBD1. The sequencing sample was made of PBMCs. The receptor comes from a woman aged 40 to 50 in good health and CMV-seronegative. The DNA for the CDR3 is TGTGCCAGCAGCTTGTTGGCCGGGACAGGGGGCTACGAGCAGTACTTC. Protein: CASSLLAGTGGYEQYF.